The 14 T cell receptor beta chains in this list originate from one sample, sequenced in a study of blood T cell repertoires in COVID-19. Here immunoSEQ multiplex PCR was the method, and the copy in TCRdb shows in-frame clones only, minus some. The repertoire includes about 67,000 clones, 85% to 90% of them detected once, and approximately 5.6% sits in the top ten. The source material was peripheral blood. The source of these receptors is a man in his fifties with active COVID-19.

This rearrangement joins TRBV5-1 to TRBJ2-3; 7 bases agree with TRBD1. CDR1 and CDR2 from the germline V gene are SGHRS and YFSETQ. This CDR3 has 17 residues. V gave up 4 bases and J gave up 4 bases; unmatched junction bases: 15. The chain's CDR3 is CASSLEAGGPRADTQYF. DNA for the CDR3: TGCGCCAGCAGCCTGGAAGCAGGGGGTCCTCGCGCAGATACGCAGTATTTT.

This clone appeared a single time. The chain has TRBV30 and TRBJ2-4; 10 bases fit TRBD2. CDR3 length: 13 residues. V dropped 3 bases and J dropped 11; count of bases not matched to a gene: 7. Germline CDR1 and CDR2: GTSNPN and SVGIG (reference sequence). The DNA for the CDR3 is TGTGCCTGGAGCGGAGCGGGGGGGTTACTTCAGTACTTC. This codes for CAWSGAGGLLQYF.

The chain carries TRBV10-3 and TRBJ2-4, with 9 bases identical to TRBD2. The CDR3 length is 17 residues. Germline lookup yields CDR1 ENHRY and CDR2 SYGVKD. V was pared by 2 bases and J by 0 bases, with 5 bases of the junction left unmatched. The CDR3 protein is CAISERASGVAKNIQYF. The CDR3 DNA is TGTGCCATCAGTGAGAGAGCTAGCGGGGTAGCCAAAAACATTCAGTACTTC.

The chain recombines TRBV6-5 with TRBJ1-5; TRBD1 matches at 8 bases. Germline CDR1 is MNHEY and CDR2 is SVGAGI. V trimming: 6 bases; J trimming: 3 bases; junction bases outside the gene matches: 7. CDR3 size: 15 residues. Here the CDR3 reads CASRHRGGTNQPQHF. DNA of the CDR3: TGTGCCAGCAGGCACAGGGGGGGTACCAATCAGCCCCAGCATTTT.

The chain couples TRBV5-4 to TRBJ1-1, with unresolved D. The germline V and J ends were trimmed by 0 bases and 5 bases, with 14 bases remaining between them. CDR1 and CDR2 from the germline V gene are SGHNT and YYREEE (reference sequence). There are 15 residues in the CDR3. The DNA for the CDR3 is TGTGCCAGCAGCTTGGCGACCGGAGATAGAACTGAAGCTTTCTTT. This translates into CASSLATGDRTEAFF.

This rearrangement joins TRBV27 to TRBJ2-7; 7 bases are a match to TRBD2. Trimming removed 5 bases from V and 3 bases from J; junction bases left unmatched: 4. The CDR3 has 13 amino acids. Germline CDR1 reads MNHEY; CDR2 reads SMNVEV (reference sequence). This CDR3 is CASSGAGLYEQYF. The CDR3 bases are TGTGCCAGCAGTGGAGCGGGACTCTACGAGCAGTACTTC.

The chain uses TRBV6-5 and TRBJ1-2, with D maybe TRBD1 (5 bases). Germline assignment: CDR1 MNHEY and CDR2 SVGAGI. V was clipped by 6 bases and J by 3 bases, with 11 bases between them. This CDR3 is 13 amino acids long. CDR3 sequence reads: CASRGAGHYGYTF. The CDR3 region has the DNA TGTGCCAGCAGAGGGGCAGGGCACTATGGCTACACCTTC.

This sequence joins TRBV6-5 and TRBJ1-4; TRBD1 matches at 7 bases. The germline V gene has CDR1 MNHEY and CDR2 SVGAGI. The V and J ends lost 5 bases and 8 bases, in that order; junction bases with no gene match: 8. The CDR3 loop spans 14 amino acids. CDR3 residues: CASSQTGVGEKLFF. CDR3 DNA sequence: TGTGCCAGCAGTCAAACAGGGGTAGGCGAAAAACTGTTTTTT.

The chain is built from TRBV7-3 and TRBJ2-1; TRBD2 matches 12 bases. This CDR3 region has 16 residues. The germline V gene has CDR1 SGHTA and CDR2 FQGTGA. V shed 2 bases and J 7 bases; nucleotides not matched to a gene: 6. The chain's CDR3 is CASSLYRLAGGNEQFF. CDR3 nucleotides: TGTGCCAGCAGCTTATACAGGCTAGCGGGAGGGAATGAGCAGTTCTTC.

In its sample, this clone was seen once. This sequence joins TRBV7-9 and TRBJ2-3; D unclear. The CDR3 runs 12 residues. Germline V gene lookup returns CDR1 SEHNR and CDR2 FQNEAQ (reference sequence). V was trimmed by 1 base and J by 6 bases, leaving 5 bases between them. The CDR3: CASSLDIDTQYF. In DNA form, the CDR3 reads TGTGCCAGCAGCTTAGATATTGATACGCAGTATTTT.

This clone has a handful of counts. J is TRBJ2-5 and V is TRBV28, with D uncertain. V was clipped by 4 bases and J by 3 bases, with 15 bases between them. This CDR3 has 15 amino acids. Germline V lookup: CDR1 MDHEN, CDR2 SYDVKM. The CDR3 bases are TGTGCCAGCAGTTCCCCCATTAACCGGGAAGAGACCCAGTACTTC. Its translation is CASSSPINREETQYF.

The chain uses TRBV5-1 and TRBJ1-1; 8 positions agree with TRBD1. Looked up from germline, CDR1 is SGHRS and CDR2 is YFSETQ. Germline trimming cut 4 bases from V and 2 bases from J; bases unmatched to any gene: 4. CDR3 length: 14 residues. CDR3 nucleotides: TGCGCCAGCAGCACGGGACAGGCCAACACTGAAGCTTTCTTT. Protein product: CASSTGQANTEAFF.

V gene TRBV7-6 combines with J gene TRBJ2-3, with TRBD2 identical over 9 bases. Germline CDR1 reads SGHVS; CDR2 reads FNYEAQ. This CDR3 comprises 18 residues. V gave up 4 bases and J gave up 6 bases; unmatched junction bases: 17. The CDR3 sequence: CASSSGLALHVRVDTQYF. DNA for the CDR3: TGTGCCAGCAGCTCCGGACTAGCGTTACACGTGAGGGTGGATACGCAGTATTTT.

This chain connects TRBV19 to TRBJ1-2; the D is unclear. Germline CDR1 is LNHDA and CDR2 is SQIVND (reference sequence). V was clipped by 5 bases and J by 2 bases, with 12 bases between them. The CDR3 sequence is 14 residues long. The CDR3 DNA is TGTGCCAGTAGTTCCTCGAGCGCGAACTATGGCTACACCTTC. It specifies CASSSSSANYGYTF.